What follows describes a single TCR beta chain. The antigen is unknown. The data derive from a study of CD8+ T cells in alopecia areata. Peripheral blood and lesional scalp punch biopsies came from alopecia areata patients. General study results and limits: It was lesional scalp, especially alopecia totalis/universalis, that showed higher clonality than normal scalp.

The CDR3 sequence is 15 residues long. V was pared by 2 bases and J by 2 bases, with 10 bases between. Germline V gene lookup returns CDR1 SGHTA and CDR2 FQGNSA. Following RNA extraction, reverse transcription yielded cDNA that acted as the sequencing template. Clones were read by immunoSEQ multiplex PCR, and TCRdb kept only the in-frame ones, dropping some. Among over 150,000 clones listed, 50% to 70% were seen once. V and J are TRBV7-2 and TRBJ1-5, with D possibly matching TRBD1 (5 bases). The receptor's source is a human donor with alopecia areata. The sample was CD4+ T cells sorted from blood, taken at week 0. CDR3 loop: CASSLMGEGNQPQHF. CDR3 nucleotide sequence: TGTGCCAGCAGCTTAATGGGGGAAGGCAATCAGCCCCAGCATTTT.